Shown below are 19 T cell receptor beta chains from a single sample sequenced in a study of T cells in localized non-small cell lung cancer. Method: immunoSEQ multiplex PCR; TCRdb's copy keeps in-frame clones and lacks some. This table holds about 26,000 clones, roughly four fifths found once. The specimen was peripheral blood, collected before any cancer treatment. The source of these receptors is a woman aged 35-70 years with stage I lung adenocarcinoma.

The CDR3 here is CASSPDGYEQYF. The DNA for the CDR3 is TGTGCCAGCAGTCCCGACGGATACGAGCAGTACTTC. The chain couples TRBV7-9 to TRBJ2-7; D ambiguous. There are 12 residues in the CDR3. CDR1 SEHNR and CDR2 FQNEAQ come from the germline V gene (reference sequence). The germline V and J ends were trimmed by 6 bases and 4 bases, with 10 bases remaining between them.

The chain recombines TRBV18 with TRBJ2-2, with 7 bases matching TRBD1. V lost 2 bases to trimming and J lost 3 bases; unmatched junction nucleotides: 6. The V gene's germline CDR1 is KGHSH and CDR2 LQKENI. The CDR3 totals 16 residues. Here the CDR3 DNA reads TGTGCCAGCTCACCAGTAGGGACAGTTTACACCGGGGAGCTGTTTTTT. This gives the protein CASSPVGTVYTGELFF.

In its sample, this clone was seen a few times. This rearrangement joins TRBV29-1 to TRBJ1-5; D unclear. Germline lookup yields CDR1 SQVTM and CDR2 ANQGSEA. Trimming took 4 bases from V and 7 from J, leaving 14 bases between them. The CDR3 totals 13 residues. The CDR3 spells CSVAADLGQPQHF. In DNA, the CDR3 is TGCAGCGTTGCTGCGGACCTGGGACAGCCCCAGCATTTT.

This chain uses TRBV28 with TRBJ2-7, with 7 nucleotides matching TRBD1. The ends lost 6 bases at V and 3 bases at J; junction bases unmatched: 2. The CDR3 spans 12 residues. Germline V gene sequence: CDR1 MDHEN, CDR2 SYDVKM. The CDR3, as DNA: TGTGCCAGCAGCCGGGACAGCTACGAGCAGTACTTC. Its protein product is CASSRDSYEQYF.

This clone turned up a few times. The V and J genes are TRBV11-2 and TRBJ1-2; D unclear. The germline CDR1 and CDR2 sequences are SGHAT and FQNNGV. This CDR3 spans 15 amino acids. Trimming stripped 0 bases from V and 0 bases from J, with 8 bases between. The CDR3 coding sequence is TGTGCCAGCAGCTTAGAGGGGTCGACTAACTATGGCTACACCTTC. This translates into CASSLEGSTNYGYTF.

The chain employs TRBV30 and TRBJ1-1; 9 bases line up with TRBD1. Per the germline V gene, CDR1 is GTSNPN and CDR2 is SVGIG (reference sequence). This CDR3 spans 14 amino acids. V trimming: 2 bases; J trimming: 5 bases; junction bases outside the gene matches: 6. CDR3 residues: CAWSHRTGETEAFF. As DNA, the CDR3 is TGTGCCTGGAGTCACCGGACAGGGGAAACTGAAGCTTTCTTT.

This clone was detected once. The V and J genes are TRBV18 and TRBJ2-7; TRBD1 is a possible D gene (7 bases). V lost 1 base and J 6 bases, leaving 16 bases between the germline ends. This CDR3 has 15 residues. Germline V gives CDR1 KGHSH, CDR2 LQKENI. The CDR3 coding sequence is TGTGCCAGCTCACCACTGTGGGACAGCGGGCCCGAGCAGTACTTC. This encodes CASSPLWDSGPEQYF.

DNA of the CDR3: TGCGCCAGCAGCCAAGCGGACCCGCGTGGGTCCTACGAGCAGTACTTC. Protein: CASSQADPRGSYEQYF. The J gene is TRBJ2-7, the V gene TRBV5-1; D is perhaps TRBD2 (5 bases). Trimming took off 4 bases at V and 1 base at J, with 18 bases between the two ends. The CDR3 has 16 amino acids. The germline V gene encodes CDR1 SGHRS and CDR2 YFSETQ.

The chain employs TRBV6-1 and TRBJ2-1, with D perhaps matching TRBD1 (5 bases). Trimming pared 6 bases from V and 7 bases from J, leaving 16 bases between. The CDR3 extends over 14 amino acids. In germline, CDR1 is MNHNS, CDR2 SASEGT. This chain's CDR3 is CASRQDSYGNEQFF. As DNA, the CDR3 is TGTGCCAGCAGACAAGACAGTTATGGGAATGAGCAGTTCTTC.

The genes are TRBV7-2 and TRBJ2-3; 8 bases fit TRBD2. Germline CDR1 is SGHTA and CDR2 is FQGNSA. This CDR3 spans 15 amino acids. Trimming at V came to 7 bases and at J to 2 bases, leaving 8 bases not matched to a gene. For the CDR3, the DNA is TGTGCCAGCACCTCGCGGCGGGGGGACACAGATACGCAGTATTTT. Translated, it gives CASTSRRGDTDTQYF.

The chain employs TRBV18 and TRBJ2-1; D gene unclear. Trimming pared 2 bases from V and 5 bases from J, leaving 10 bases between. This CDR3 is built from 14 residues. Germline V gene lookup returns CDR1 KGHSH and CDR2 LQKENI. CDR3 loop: CASSPAYANNEQFF. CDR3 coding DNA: TGTGCCAGCTCACCAGCGTACGCTAACAATGAGCAGTTCTTC.

The CDR3 DNA reads as TGTGCCACCAGCAGCGGTAGCGGGGGGGGAGAGACCCAGTACTTC. Translated: CATSSGSGGGETQYF. The rearrangement links TRBV15 to TRBJ2-5; 11 nucleotides align to TRBD2. This CDR3 region has 15 residues. V lost 3 bases, J lost 4 bases, and 4 bases stayed unmatched. Germline-derived CDR1 and CDR2 are LNHNV and YYDKDF (reference sequence).

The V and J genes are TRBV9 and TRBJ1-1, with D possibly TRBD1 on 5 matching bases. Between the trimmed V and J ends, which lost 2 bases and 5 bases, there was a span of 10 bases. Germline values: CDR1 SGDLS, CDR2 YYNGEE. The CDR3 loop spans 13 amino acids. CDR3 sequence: CASSVGGETEAFF. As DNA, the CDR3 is TGTGCCAGCAGCGTGGGAGGGGAGACTGAAGCTTTCTTT.

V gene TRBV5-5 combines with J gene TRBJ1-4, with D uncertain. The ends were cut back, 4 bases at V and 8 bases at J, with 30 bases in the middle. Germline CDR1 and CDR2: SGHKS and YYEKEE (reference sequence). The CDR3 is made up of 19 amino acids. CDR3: CASSPDISTRSWGEEKLFF. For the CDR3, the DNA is TGTGCCAGCAGCCCAGACATTAGCACGAGGAGTTGGGGAGAAGAAAAACTGTTTTTT.

The CDR3 region is CASSIRRGQGDQETQYF. The DNA of the CDR3 is TGTGCCAGCAGCATAAGAAGGGGACAGGGGGACCAAGAGACCCAGTACTTC. The chain employs TRBV21-1 and TRBJ2-5; the table gives TRBD1 as D, unverified against the DNA. TRBV21-1 is a pseudogene locus. This CDR3 is 17 amino acids long.

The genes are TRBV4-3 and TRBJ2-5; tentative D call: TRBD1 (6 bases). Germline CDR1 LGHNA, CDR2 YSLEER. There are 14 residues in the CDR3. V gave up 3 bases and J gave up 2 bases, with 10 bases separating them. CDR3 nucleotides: TGCGCCAGCAGCCACACCAGGGGTCAAGAGACCCAGTACTTC. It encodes CASSHTRGQETQYF.

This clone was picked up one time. The CDR3, as DNA: TGTGCCAGCAGTTTTCCGGGGGCAAACGGCTACACCTTC. Translating it yields CASSFPGANGYTF. This sequence joins TRBV27 and TRBJ1-2; D is perhaps TRBD1 (6 bases). Germline lookup yields CDR1 MNHEY and CDR2 SMNVEV (reference sequence). The CDR3 runs 13 residues. Trimming pared 3 bases from V and 8 bases from J, leaving 13 bases between.

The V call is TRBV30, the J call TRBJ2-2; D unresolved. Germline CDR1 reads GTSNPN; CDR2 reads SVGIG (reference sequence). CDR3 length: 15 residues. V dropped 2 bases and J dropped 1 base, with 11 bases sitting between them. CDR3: CAWSSPTVNTGELFF. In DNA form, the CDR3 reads TGTGCCTGGAGTTCTCCAACAGTGAACACCGGGGAGCTGTTTTTT.

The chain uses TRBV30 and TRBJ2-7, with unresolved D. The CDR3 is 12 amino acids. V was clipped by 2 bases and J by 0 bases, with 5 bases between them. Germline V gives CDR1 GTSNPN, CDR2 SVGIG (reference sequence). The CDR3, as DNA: TGTGCCTGGAGTCTCAGCTCCTACGAGCAGTACTTC. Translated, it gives CAWSLSSYEQYF.